This T cell receptor beta chain was recorded in a study of graft-versus-host responses after intestinal transplantation (dated by TCRdb to the early 2020s). Regarding the complete study: The transplants that recipients received were multivisceral, liver-intestinal, or isolated intestinal. Instead of going to the commercial service, samples from a few later patients were sequenced in-house on an Illumina MiSeq and processed with MiXCR. Alloreactive clones were identified by sequencing pre-transplant mixed lymphocyte reaction products and comparing these products with unstimulated pre-transplant donor and recipient T cells. Every recipient was given anti-thymocyte globulin induction, followed by around three years of maintenance tacrolimus and steroids. The cohort enrolled 20 to 30 intestinal transplant recipients including one retransplant, and 3 patients lacking pretransplant specimens were excluded. After intestinal transplantation, graft-versus-host and host-versus-graft alloreactive T cell clones in the graft, circulation and bone marrow were tracked using bulk TCR-beta CDR3 sequencing. Donor T cell macrochimerism was defined as a peak of at least 4% donor T cells among recipient peripheral blood mononuclear cells.

What the authors observed across the whole study: Early after transplant, declines in HvG clones were associated with peak levels of circulating GvH clones. GvH clones were detected in recipient bone marrow, and some appeared earlier in ileal mucosa or blood, consistent with an intestinal mucosal origin. The conclusions were limited by the relatively low number and heterogeneity of the intestinal transplant patients. In the allografts of patients with donor T cell macrochimerism, GvH to HvG T cell clonal ratios were high.

As concerns this clone: Its specific antigen is unknown. Per-nucleotide qualities are absent, and no much larger clonotype sits a single base away.

In the paper's terms, the time point label means: cells obtained before transplantation from donor or recipient. CD3+CD4+ and CD3+CD8+ populations were FACS-sorted from unstimulated pre-transplant donor and recipient cells taken from spleen or lymph nodes. The germline V gene specifies MGHRA as CDR1 and YSYEKL as CDR2. Counted from cysteine to phenylalanine, this CDR3 has 16 amino acids. The CDR3 DNA has 48 bases and is translated from base 1. The V and J ends are trimmed by 3 bases and 0 bases, leaving 12 bases between them. Receptors were amplified or captured by the immunoSEQ multiplex PCR assay. For most patients, genomic DNA was isolated with the Qiagen DNeasy Blood and Tissue Kit and sent frozen to Adaptive Biotechnologies for TCR sequencing. For most patients, high-throughput TCR-beta CDR3 sequencing of genomic DNA was performed by Adaptive Biotechnologies. Concerning the study's data processing: TCR sequencing data for 15 to 20 patients were retrieved from Adaptive's ImmunoSEQ software; a few other patients were processed with MiXCR and VDJtools. CD4 versus CD8 sorting errors were corrected by removing sequences found in both subsets at a frequency ratio below 5:1. CDR3 nucleotide sequences shared by donor and recipient were removed because the origin of these sequences could not be assigned. To be classed as alloreactive, a clone needed at least 2-fold expansion over unstimulated cells and a minimum CFSE-low frequency of 0.002% (template counts) or 0.001% (read counts). Clones detected in sequenced pre-transplant spleen, lymph node, or MLR CFSE-low populations of the donor or recipient were defined as mappable. Cumulative frequency of alloreactive clones was calculated as a percentage of all sequences weighted by copy number. TCRdb's version of the immuneACCESS table is confined to in-frame rearrangements and falls short of the full clone set. An unresolved V gene accounts for under half of the shortfall where checked; the remainder is of unknown origin. The DNA was the basis for D and trimming; V, J and clone size are from that table. This sample gives roughly 89,000 clones in total; roughly 89% of them show up just once. The ten largest make up more than 0.095% of the sample.

This sequence originates from a human donor who received an intestinal transplant. The chain was built from TRBV4-1 and TRBJ1-3; TRBD1 is a weak D gene call, 5 bases matching. The specimen comprised unstimulated CD4+ T cells sorted from spleen or lymph node cells, sampled before intestinal transplant. The CDR3 loop reads CASSQIQASSGNTIYF. The DNA sequence is given as TGCGCCAGCAGCCAGATACAGGCGTCCTCTGGAAACACCATATATTTT.